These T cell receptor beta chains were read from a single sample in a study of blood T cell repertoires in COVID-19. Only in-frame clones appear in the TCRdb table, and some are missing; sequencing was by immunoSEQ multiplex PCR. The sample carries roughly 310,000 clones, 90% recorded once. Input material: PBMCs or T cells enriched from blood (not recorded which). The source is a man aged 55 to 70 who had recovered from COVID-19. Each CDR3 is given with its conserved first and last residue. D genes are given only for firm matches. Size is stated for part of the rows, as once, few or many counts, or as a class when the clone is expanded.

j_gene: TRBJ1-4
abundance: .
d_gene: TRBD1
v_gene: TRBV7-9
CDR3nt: TGTGCCAGCAGCTTATCAGGGACAGGGGTCAGATTAAGTGAAAAACTGTTTTTT
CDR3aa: CASSLSGTGVRLSEKLFF

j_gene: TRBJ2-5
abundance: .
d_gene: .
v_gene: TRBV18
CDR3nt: TGTGCCAGCTCACCAGGGCAGACAATCCAAGAGACCCAGTACTTC
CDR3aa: CASSPGQTIQETQYF

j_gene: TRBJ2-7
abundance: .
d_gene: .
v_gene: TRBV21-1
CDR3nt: TGTGCCAGCAGCAAAGGTACAGAGACAGCCTGGTACGAGCAGTACTTC
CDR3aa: CASSKGTETAWYEQYF

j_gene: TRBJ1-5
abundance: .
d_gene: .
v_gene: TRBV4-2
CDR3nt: TGTGCCAGCACCCGGGGGGGAACCCAGCCCCAGCATTTT
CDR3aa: CASTRGGTQPQHF

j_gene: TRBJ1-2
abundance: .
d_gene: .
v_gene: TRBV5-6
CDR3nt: TGTGCCAGCAGCCTACAGGGCTCTATATACGGCTACACCTTC
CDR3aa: CASSLQGSIYGYTF

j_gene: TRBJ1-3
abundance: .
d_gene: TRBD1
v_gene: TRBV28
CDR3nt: TGTGCCAGCAGTTTACCCCTGGACAGGGGTGGAAACACCATATATTTT
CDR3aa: CASSLPLDRGGNTIYF

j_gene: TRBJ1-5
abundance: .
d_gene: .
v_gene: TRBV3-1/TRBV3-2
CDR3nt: TGTGCCAGCAGCACCTCATCAGGAGGATTTCGGCCCCAGCATTTT
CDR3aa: CASSTSSGGFRPQHF

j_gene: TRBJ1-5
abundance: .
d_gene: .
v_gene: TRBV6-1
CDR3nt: TGTGCCAGCAGTGAAGCGACTTCTCGGACTAGCCAAGGGATTGAGCATTTT
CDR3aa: CASSEATSRTSQGIEHF

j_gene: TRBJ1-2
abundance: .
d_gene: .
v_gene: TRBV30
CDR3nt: TGTGCCTGGAGTCCTGGAGCGCAGTATGGCTACACCTTC
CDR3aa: CAWSPGAQYGYTF

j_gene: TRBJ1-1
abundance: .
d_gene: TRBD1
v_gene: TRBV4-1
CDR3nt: TGCGCCAGCAGCCTGGTAGGGACAGGGGTCACTGAAGCTTTCTTT
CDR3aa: CASSLVGTGVTEAFF

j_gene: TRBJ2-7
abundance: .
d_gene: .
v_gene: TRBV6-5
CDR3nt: TGTGCCAGCAGTTCGAGGAGGGGATCGAACGAGCAGTACTTC
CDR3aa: CASSSRRGSNEQYF

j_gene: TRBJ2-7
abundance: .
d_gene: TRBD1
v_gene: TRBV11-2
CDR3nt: TGTGCCAGCAGCTTATATGGACAGGCCTACGAGCAGTACTTC
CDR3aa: CASSLYGQAYEQYF

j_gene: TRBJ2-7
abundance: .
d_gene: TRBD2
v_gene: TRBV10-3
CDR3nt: TGTGCCATCCAGGGACTAGCTCCCCACGAGCAGTACTTC
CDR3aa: CAIQGLAPHEQYF

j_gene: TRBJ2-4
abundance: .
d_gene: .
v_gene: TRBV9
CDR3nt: TGTGCCAGCAGCGTAGAATCAGGGCAGTTGGGCAAAAACATTCAGTACTTC
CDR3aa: CASSVESGQLGKNIQYF

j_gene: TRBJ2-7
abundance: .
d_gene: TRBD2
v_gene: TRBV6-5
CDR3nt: TGTGCCAGCAGTTACGTCTTGGGGGGGAGATACGAGCAGTACTTC
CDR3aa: CASSYVLGGRYEQYF

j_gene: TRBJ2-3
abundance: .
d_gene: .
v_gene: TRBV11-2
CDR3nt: TGTGCCAGCAGCTTACAAGACACCACAGATACGCAGTATTTT
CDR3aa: CASSLQDTTDTQYF

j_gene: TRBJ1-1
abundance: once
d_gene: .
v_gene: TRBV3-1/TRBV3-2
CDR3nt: TGTGCCAGCAGCCAAGTTTCATGGAACACTGAAGCTTTCTTT
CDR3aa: CASSQVSWNTEAFF

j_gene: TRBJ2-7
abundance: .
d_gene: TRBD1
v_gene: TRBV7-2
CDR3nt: TGTGCCAGCAGCCCGGACAGGTTTCTCTTCGAGCAGTACTTC
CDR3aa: CASSPDRFLFEQYF

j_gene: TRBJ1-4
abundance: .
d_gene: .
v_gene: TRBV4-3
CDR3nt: TGCGCCAGCAGCGTCGCGGGACTCCCAGGTGAAAAACTGTTTTTT
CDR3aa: CASSVAGLPGEKLFF

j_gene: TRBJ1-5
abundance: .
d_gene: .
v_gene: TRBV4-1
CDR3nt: TGCGCCAGCAGCCAGACCAACAGGGACCAGCCCCAGCATTTT
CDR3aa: CASSQTNRDQPQHF

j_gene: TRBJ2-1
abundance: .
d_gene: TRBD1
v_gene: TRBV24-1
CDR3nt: TGTGCCACCAGTGACCTGACAGGGGGCAAAGGTGAGCAGTTCTTC
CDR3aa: CATSDLTGGKGEQFF